This T cell receptor beta chain was captured by sequencing in a study of OX40 agonist ivuxolimab in advanced cancers. Study-wide context: Those treated in dose escalation had hepatocellular carcinoma, melanoma, renal cell cancer or head and neck cancer. Findings of the study overall: The average count of expanded clones was higher among CD8+ T cells than among CD4+.

Per germline, CDR1 LNHDA and CDR2 SQIVND (reference sequence). This CDR3 has 16 amino acids. V was pared by 7 bases and J by 2 bases, with 10 bases of the junction left unmatched. Systemic immunosuppression or autoimmune disease history was grounds to exclude patients. A remark on this clone: What it binds is not known.

Clones were sequenced by immunoSEQ multiplex PCR, and TCRdb holds only the in-frame ones, with some missing. The sample lists fewer than 130,000 clones; roughly nine tenths were seen once. The clonotype was recovered from an adult with an advanced solid tumor such as melanoma, head and neck, liver or kidney cancer. Source: CD4+ or CD8+ T cells sorted from blood, taken in a trial of the OX40 agonist ivuxolimab. The chain is built from TRBV19 and TRBJ2-2; 7 bases are a match to TRBD2. The CDR3 reads CASTGWGGINTGELFF. The CDR3, as DNA: TGTGCCAGTACCGGGTGGGGGGGAATAAACACCGGGGAGCTGTTTTTT.